These 5 T cell receptor beta chains share one sample of origin, sequenced in a study of T cell changes during pregnancy in multiple sclerosis. TCRdb's table, derived via immunoSEQ multiplex PCR, lists solely in-frame clones and lacks some. The data hold approximately 35,000 clones, with roughly 90% observed a single time. The sample in question was CD4+ T cells from peripheral blood mononuclear cells, obtained after pregnancy. Receptors originate from a female donor in good health, enrolled as a control in a pregnancy study.

This clone was seen only a few times. V gene TRBV5-4 combines with J gene TRBJ1-1, with D unresolved. Per germline, CDR1 SGHNT and CDR2 YYREEE (reference sequence). The CDR3 extends over 15 amino acids. The V end lost 0 bases, the J end lost 0 bases, and 9 bases lay between the germline ends. CDR3 loop: CASSLDSSMNTEAFF. The CDR3, as DNA: TGTGCCAGCAGCTTGGACAGCTCCATGAACACTGAAGCTTTCTTT.

This clone has only one observation. V and J are TRBV5-1 and TRBJ2-2; tentative D call: TRBD1 (6 bases). There are 15 residues in the CDR3. V lost 3 bases, J lost 0 bases, and 9 bases lay in between. The germline CDR1 and CDR2 sequences are SGHRS and YFSETQ. CDR3: CASSYREANTGELFF. The CDR3 region has the DNA TGCGCCAGCAGCTACAGGGAAGCGAACACCGGGGAGCTGTTTTTT.

The chain uses TRBV28 and TRBJ1-4; possible D gene TRBD1, 5 bases. The CDR3 runs 16 residues. Trimming removed 5 bases at V and 11 bases at J, with 24 bases between. CDR1 is MDHEN and CDR2 is SYDVKM in the germline V gene. CDR3 amino acids: CASSPPGEGRFRKLFF. CDR3 DNA: TGTGCCAGCAGTCCCCCGGGGGAGGGAAGGTTTCGTAAACTGTTTTTT.

The chain has TRBV19 and TRBJ2-7; 8 positions match TRBD1. The V and J ends lost 5 bases and 9 bases, in that order; junction bases with no gene match: 9. Germline V gene lookup returns CDR1 LNHDA and CDR2 SQIVND (reference sequence). The CDR3 is 13 amino acids. CDR3 sequence: CASSAMTGEGQYF. In nucleotides, the CDR3 is TGTGCCAGTAGTGCCATGACAGGGGAAGGGCAGTACTTC.

CDR3 DNA sequence: TGCGCCAGCAGCCAGACTGGGCCCCAGGGGTATGGCTACACCTTC. This encodes CASSQTGPQGYGYTF. The chain recombines TRBV4-1 with TRBJ1-2; possible D gene TRBD1, 6 bases. The V end was cut by 3 bases, the J end by 5 bases, with 16 bases between. CDR3 length: 15 residues. In germline, CDR1 is MGHRA, CDR2 YSYEKL.